The next 26 T cell receptor beta chains were all read from a single sample in a study of vaccination effects on CD4 cells after COVID-19. Data came from immunoSEQ multiplex PCR; TCRdb stores just in-frame clones and leaves some out. Of tens of thousands of clones in the sample, 65% were seen once. Researchers isolated CD4+ T cells once ten to eleven days of culture had elapsed. The antigens for these receptors are not known. The sequencing here drew on CD4+ T cells from PBMCs cultured without peptide, taken before COVID-19 vaccination. These receptors were obtained from a human donor who received a COVID-19 vaccine.

This clone was picked up a small number of times. The rearrangement links TRBV2 to TRBJ1-1; D is ambiguous. The CDR3 sequence is 12 residues long. CDR1 SNHLY and CDR2 FYNNEI come from the germline V gene. V was cut by 3 bases and J by 6 bases, with 8 bases left in between. The CDR3 bases are TGTGCCAGCAGTGAGAGTCTCGCTGAAGCTTTCTTT. Translated, it gives CASSESLAEAFF. The complete variable domain, with remaining parts taken from reference TRBV2 and TRBJ1-1, reads EPEVTQTPSHQVTQMGQEVILRCVPISNHLYFYWYRQILGQKVEFLVSFYNNEISEKSEIFDDQFSVERPDGSNFTLKIRSTKLEDSAMYFCASSESLAEAFFGQGTRLTVV.

The J gene is TRBJ1-1, the V gene TRBV28; D gene uncertain. Germline V gene sequence: CDR1 MDHEN, CDR2 SYDVKM. The CDR3 is 12 amino acids. Trimming pared 3 bases from V and 9 bases from J, leaving 11 bases between. The CDR3 loop reads CASSFRDRKAFF. CDR3 DNA: TGTGCCAGCAGTTTTAGGGATCGTAAAGCTTTCTTT.

This chain connects TRBV3-1 (or the pseudogene TRBV3-2) to TRBJ1-5, with 7 bases fitting TRBD1. The J segment lost 5 bases and the V segment lost 1 base, leaving 8 bases of the junction unmatched. The V gene's germline CDR1 is LGHDT and CDR2 YNNKEL (reference sequence). The CDR3 sequence is 16 residues long. This CDR3 is CASSQGLDRVHQPQHF. The CDR3, as DNA: TGTGCCAGCAGCCAAGGTTTAGACAGGGTTCATCAGCCCCAGCATTTT.

The genes are TRBV19 and TRBJ1-5, with D possibly being TRBD1 (6 bases). V lost 5 bases, J lost 0 bases, and 8 bases lay in between. The CDR3 has 14 residues. Germline CDR1 and CDR2: LNHDA and SQIVND (reference sequence). Here the CDR3 DNA reads TGTGCCAGTAGTCGGACAGATAGCAATCAGCCCCAGCATTTT. Translation: CASSRTDSNQPQHF.

The chain links TRBV5-4 to TRBJ2-7; D is possibly TRBD1 (6 bases). This CDR3 contains 13 residues. Germline V gives CDR1 SGHNT, CDR2 YYREEE (reference sequence). Trimming left V 4 bases short and J 2 bases short, with 10 bases between. This CDR3 reads CASSRDTTYEQYF. DNA of the CDR3: TGTGCCAGCAGCCGGGACACAACCTACGAGCAGTACTTC.

The CDR3 protein is CASSISLAGGDTQYF. CDR3 DNA: TGTGCCAGTAGTATATCACTAGCGGGGGGGGATACGCAGTATTTT. The rearrangement links TRBV19 to TRBJ2-3, with 13 bases lining up with TRBD2. The V gene end was trimmed by 2 bases and the J gene end by 6 bases; junction bases not matched to a gene: 2. The germline gives CDR1 LNHDA, CDR2 SQIVND (reference sequence). CDR3 length equals 15 residues.

The V gene is TRBV11-3, the J gene TRBJ2-1, with 7 nucleotides matching TRBD2. CDR3 size: 18 residues. From germline, CDR1 is SGHNT and CDR2 YENEEA. V dropped 0 bases and J dropped 6; count of bases not matched to a gene: 14. CDR3 loop: CASSLDLSGASGRNEQFF. The CDR3 bases are TGTGCCAGCAGCTTAGATCTATCTGGGGCTAGCGGTCGCAATGAGCAGTTCTTC. The variable domain in full, completed from reference TRBV11-3 and TRBJ2-1, reads EAGVVQSPRYKIIEKKQPVAFWCNPISGHNTLYWYLQNLGQGPELLIRYENEEAVDDSQLPKDRFSAERLKGVDSTLKIQPAELGDSAVYLCASSLDLSGASGRNEQFFGPGTRLTVL.

The rearrangement links TRBV18 to TRBJ2-6, with a possible D match to TRBD1 (5 bases). Germline V gene sequence: CDR1 KGHSH, CDR2 LQKENI. Trimming cost V 6 bases and J 0 bases, with 9 bases left between them. This CDR3 has 15 residues. The chain's CDR3 is CASSGGASGANVLTF. CDR3 coding DNA: TGTGCCAGCTCGGGTGGGGCCTCTGGGGCCAACGTCCTGACTTTC.

The gene calls are TRBV5-1 and TRBJ2-1; 7 positions agree with TRBD1. This CDR3 comprises 14 residues. Per germline, CDR1 SGHRS and CDR2 YFSETQ. V lost 0 bases, J lost 6 bases, and 3 bases stayed unmatched. The chain's CDR3 is CASSLEGDSNEQFF. CDR3 in DNA: TGCGCCAGCAGCTTGGAAGGGGACAGCAATGAGCAGTTCTTC.

The chain couples TRBV13 to TRBJ2-7; 10 bases map to TRBD2. The CDR3 is 14 amino acids. Germline CDR1 and CDR2: PRHDT and FYEKMQ (reference sequence). V was pared by 5 bases and J by 0 bases, with 1 base of the junction left unmatched. CDR3 loop: CASSASGSSYEQYF. The CDR3 DNA reads as TGTGCCAGCAGCGCTAGCGGGAGCTCCTACGAGCAGTACTTC. Full variable domain (remainder filled in from reference TRBV13 and TRBJ2-7): AAGVIQSPRHLIKEKRETATLKCYPIPRHDTVYWYQQGPGQDPQFLISFYEKMQSDKGSIPDRFSAQQFSDYHSELNMSSLELGDSALYFCASSASGSSYEQYFGPGTRLTVT.

The rearrangement links TRBV12-3 or TRBV12-4 to TRBJ1-1; D might be TRBD1 (5 bases). The CDR3 consists of 13 residues. Trimming removed 4 bases at V and 0 bases at J, with 6 bases between. CDR3 sequence: CASSSQVNTEAFF. In DNA, the CDR3 is TGTGCCAGCAGTTCACAGGTGAACACTGAAGCTTTCTTT.

The gene calls are TRBV29-1 and TRBJ2-1; TRBD2 matches 8 bases. In germline, CDR1 is SQVTM, CDR2 ANQGSEA. The junction had 5 bases not matched to a gene; V was cut back by 7 bases and J by 6 bases. The CDR3 consists of 12 residues. The CDR3 loop is CSASGSSNEQFF. DNA for the CDR3: TGCAGCGCCAGCGGGAGCTCCAATGAGCAGTTCTTC.

V is TRBV6-5 and J is TRBJ1-3; D gene uncertain. Per the germline V gene, CDR1 is MNHEY and CDR2 is SVGAGI. The CDR3 sequence is 12 residues long. With 6 bases removed from V and 4 bases from J, the gap between germline ends came to 7 bases. The CDR3 coding sequence is TGTGCCAGCAGCCCCGCGGGAAACACCATATATTTT. Protein product: CASSPAGNTIYF.

This clone was recorded once. The chain employs TRBV5-1 and TRBJ2-7, with TRBD1 as a possible D gene (6 bases). CDR3 length: 14 residues. V dropped 4 bases and J dropped 0 bases, with 11 bases sitting between them. The germline V gene has CDR1 SGHRS and CDR2 YFSETQ. The CDR3 sequence: CASSPGQSSYEQYF. The CDR3 nucleotides read TGCGCCAGCAGCCCAGGACAGAGCTCCTACGAGCAGTACTTC. The full variable domain, its missing parts supplied by reference TRBV5-1 and TRBJ2-7, is KAGVTQTPRYLIKTRGQQVTLSCSPISGHRSVSWYQQTPGQGLQFLFEYFSETQRNKGNFPGRFSGRQFSNSRSEMNVSTLELGDSALYLCASSPGQSSYEQYFGPGTRLTVT.

The genes are TRBV5-1 and TRBJ1-6, with 11 bases lining up with TRBD1. V lost 0 bases, J lost 0 bases, and 8 bases stayed unmatched. The CDR3 consists of 20 residues. Germline V lookup: CDR1 SGHRS, CDR2 YFSETQ. CDR3 nucleotides: TGCGCCAGCAGCTTGGGGACAGGGGGCTCAATGAGCTCCTATAATTCACCCCTCCACTTT. This translates into CASSLGTGGSMSSYNSPLHF.

This clone showed up just a few times. The chain carries TRBV6-5 and TRBJ1-4; D is unclear. The CDR3 contains 15 residues. Trimming cost V 6 bases and J 6 bases, with 17 bases left between them. Per the germline V gene, CDR1 is MNHEY and CDR2 is SVGAGI. CDR3 region: CASRSTRVGYEKLFF. CDR3 in DNA: TGTGCCAGCAGGTCGACACGGGTGGGATATGAAAAACTGTTTTTT.

This clone occurred once. The genes are TRBV5-1 and TRBJ2-3; 8 bases match TRBD1. The CDR3 extends over 15 amino acids. With 4 bases clipped from V and 4 bases from J, the junction kept 8 bases outside the gene matches. Per germline, CDR1 SGHRS and CDR2 YFSETQ. CDR3 loop: CASSQGQANSDTQYF. The CDR3 nucleotides read TGCGCCAGCAGCCAGGGACAGGCTAATTCAGATACGCAGTATTTT.

This clone was observed a handful of times. The chain employs TRBV11-2 and TRBJ1-1, with D possibly matching TRBD1 (5 bases). Germline V gives CDR1 SGHAT, CDR2 FQNNGV. The CDR3 runs 14 residues. V dropped 0 bases and J dropped 7 bases, with 12 bases sitting between them. In DNA, the CDR3 is TGTGCCAGCAGCTTAGATCGACGGGGGAGTGAAGCTTTCTTT. Translated, it gives CASSLDRRGSEAFF.

Here the CDR3 reads CATRHFQGAYEKLFF. The CDR3 DNA is TGTGCCACCAGGCATTTCCAGGGGGCGTATGAAAAACTGTTTTTT. This chain joins TRBV24-1 and TRBJ1-4; TRBD1 matches at 8 bases. Germline loops: CDR1 KGHDR, CDR2 SFDVKD. V was pared by 7 bases and J by 6 bases, with 9 bases of the junction left unmatched. The CDR3 contains 15 residues.

This chain links TRBV6-4 with TRBJ2-2; D not resolved. The CDR3 runs to 14 residues. V was pared by 3 bases and J by 1 base, with 6 bases between. Germline-derived CDR1 and CDR2 are MRHNA and SNTAGT. CDR3 nucleotide sequence: TGTGCCAGCAGTGAGCGAAGGAACACCGGGGAGCTGTTTTTT. Translating it yields CASSERRNTGELFF.

This clone has only a few counts. The rearrangement uses TRBV2 and TRBJ2-1; no clear D gene. This CDR3 is 16 amino acids long. The germline V gene has CDR1 SNHLY and CDR2 FYNNEI. V lost 3 bases to trimming and J lost 7 bases, with 19 bases between them. The CDR3 protein is CASSDLAVMVGNEQFF. CDR3 DNA sequence: TGTGCCAGCAGTGATCTCGCGGTAATGGTTGGGAATGAGCAGTTCTTC.

The chain recombines TRBV10-2 with TRBJ2-7; TRBD2 aligns across 10 bases. Germline lookup yields CDR1 WSHSY and CDR2 SAAADI. V shed 5 bases, J shed 4 bases, and the junction held 8 bases outside the gene matches. The CDR3 consists of 15 residues. In nucleotides, the CDR3 is TGCGCCAGCAGTCCGTCTAGCGGGGGTCCGTACGAGCAGTACTTC. Its translation: CASSPSSGGPYEQYF.

V usage is TRBV7-6 and J usage is TRBJ1-1; D gene uncertain. The V end was cut by 5 bases, the J end by 3 bases, with 16 bases between. The germline V gene has CDR1 SGHVS and CDR2 FNYEAQ. The CDR3 has 15 amino acids. CDR3 sequence reads: CASSPPDLADTEAFF. CDR3 DNA: TGTGCCAGCAGCCCTCCGGACCTGGCGGACACTGAAGCTTTCTTT.

This clone was found a few times. This chain links TRBV7-2 with TRBJ1-2, with D possibly matching TRBD1 (5 bases). V was trimmed by 2 bases and J by 4 bases, leaving 11 bases between them. The CDR3 contains 14 residues. Germline V CDR1 and CDR2: SGHTA, FQGNSA. The CDR3 DNA sequence: TGTGCCAGCAGCTTATTCGGGACTGGCTATGGCTACACCTTC. Its protein is CASSLFGTGYGYTF. The full variable domain, with the rest looked up from reference TRBV7-2 and TRBJ1-2, is GAGVSQSPSNKVTEKGKDVELRCDPISGHTALYWYRQSLGQGLEFLIYFQGNSAPDKSGLPSDRFSAERTGGSVSTLTIQRTQQEDSAVYLCASSLFGTGYGYTFGSGTRLTVV.

The chain is built from TRBV29-1 and TRBJ2-2; 7 bases fit TRBD1. Per the germline V gene, CDR1 is SQVTM and CDR2 is ANQGSEA. This CDR3 is built from 11 residues. The trim removed 7 bases at V and 6 bases at J, leaving 2 bases unmatched. CDR3 DNA sequence: TGCAGCGCCGGGACAGCCGGGGAGCTGTTTTTT. Translation: CSAGTAGELFF.

The gene calls are TRBV27 and TRBJ1-6, with 7 nucleotides matching TRBD1. Germline CDR1 is MNHEY and CDR2 is SMNVEV (reference sequence). The length of the CDR3 is 14 residues. J gave up 14 bases and V 5 bases, and 12 bases lay outside the gene matches. CDR3 protein: CASSLTGQAVTLHF. CDR3 DNA: TGTGCCAGCAGTCTAACCGGACAGGCCGTCACCCTCCACTTT.